This entry lists 2 T cell receptor beta chains sequenced from one sample in a study of blood T cell repertoires in COVID-19. Measured with immunoSEQ multiplex PCR; TCRdb has only the in-frame clones, and not every one. Among about 310,000 clones listed, nearly 90% were seen once. Material: PBMCs or T cells enriched from blood (not recorded which). Every receptor here comes from a woman in her thirties who had recovered from COVID-19.

The rearrangement links TRBV27 to TRBJ2-7; no clear D. CDR3 length equals 13 residues. From germline, CDR1 is MNHEY and CDR2 SMNVEV (reference sequence). The V end lost 1 base, the J end lost 6 bases, and 10 bases lay between the germline ends. CDR3 region: CASSLFFSGEQYF. CDR3 DNA: TGTGCCAGCAGTTTATTCTTCTCGGGCGAGCAGTACTTC.

This clone has just a few counts. The junction departs from germline at one end; a sequencing error may be responsible. The chain joins TRBV28 to TRBJ2-2; 14 nucleotides align to TRBD2. This CDR3 is 17 amino acids long. CDR1 and CDR2 from the germline V gene are MDHEN and SYDVKM. The CDR3 DNA reads TGTGCCAGCAGTCTATGGCGACTAGCGGGAGGGCCCGGGGAGCTGTTTTTT. Its protein is CASSLWRLAGGPGELFF.